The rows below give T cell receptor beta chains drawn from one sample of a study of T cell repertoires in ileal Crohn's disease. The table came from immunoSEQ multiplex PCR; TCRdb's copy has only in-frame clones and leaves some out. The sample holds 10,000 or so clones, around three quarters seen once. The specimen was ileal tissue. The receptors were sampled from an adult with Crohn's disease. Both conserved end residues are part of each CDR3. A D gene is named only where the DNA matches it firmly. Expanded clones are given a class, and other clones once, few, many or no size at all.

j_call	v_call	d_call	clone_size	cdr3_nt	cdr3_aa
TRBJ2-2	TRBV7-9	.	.	TGTGCCAGCAGCTTAGATCTCCAGGGTGGGAACACCGGGGAGCTGTTTTTT	CASSLDLQGGNTGELFF
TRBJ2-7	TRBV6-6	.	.	TGTGCCATCCGGGGGGCCCCCCCCTACGAGCAGTACTTC	CAIRGAPPYEQYF
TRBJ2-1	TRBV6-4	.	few	TGTGCCAGCAGCCGAGGGGGCTCCTACAATGAGCAGTTCTTC	CASSRGGSYNEQFF
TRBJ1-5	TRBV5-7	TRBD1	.	TGTGCCAGCAGCCCGGACAGGGGGTCGAGCAATCAGCCCCAGCATTTT	CASSPDRGSSNQPQHF
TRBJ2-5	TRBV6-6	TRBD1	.	TGTGCCAGCAGTTACTCTTGGGGACAGGGGAGGGCCCAGTACTTC	CASSYSWGQGRAQYF
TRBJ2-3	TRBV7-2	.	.	TGTGCCAGCAGCTTAGCCCGGGAGATCCTTGATACGCAGTATTTT	CASSLAREILDTQYF
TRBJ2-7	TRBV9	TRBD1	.	TGTGCCAGCTCACCGGGACAGGGGGCATACGAGCAGTACTTC	CASSPGQGAYEQYF
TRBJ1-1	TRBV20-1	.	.	TGCAGTGCTAGATCTAAAAACTACGCTTTCTTT	CSARSKNYAFF
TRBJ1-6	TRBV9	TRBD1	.	TGTGCCAGCAGCGCCGGGACAGGGGGGAATTCACCCCTCCACTTT	CASSAGTGGNSPLHF
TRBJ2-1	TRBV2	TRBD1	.	TGTGCCAGTACCAGGGACAGGGGCTACAATGAGCAGTTCTTC	CASTRDRGYNEQFF
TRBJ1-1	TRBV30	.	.	TGTGCCTGGACCCGGGTGAACACTGAAGCTTTCTTT	CAWTRVNTEAFF
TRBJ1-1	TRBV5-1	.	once	TGCGCCAGCAGCTTCACAGGGATGAACACTGAAGCTTTCTTT	CASSFTGMNTEAFF
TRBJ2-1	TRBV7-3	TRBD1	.	TGTGCCAGCAGCTCAACCGGACAGGTTCGGGGCAATGAGCAGTTCTTC	CASSSTGQVRGNEQFF
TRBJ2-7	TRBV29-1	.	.	TGCAGCGTTCGGAGCTCCTACGAGCAGTACTTC	CSVRSSYEQYF
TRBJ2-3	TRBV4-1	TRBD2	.	TGCGCCAGCAGCCCTACCCCGAGCGGGATAGGTACAGATACGCAGTATTTT	CASSPTPSGIGTDTQYF
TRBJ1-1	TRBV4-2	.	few	TGTGCCAGCAGCCTCAGCGGACGGGTTGAAGCTTTCTTT	CASSLSGRVEAFF
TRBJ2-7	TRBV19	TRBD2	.	TGTGCCAGTAGTCTCCTGACTAGCGGGGGGGCCTCCTACGAGCAGTACTTC	CASSLLTSGGASYEQYF
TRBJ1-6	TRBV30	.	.	TGTGCCTGGAGTCGAGATCAGCGGGGATCACCCCTCCACTTT	CAWSRDQRGSPLHF
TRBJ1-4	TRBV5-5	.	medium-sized	TGTGCCAGCAGCTCGGGCGGGGATGAAAAACTGTTTTTT	CASSSGGDEKLFF
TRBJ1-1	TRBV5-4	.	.	TGTGCCAGCAGCCCGGACATGAACACTGAAGCTTTCTTT	CASSPDMNTEAFF
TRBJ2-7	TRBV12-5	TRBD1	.	TGTGCTAGTGGTTCCGACAGGGGGATTGGCGAGCAGTACTTC	CASGSDRGIGEQYF
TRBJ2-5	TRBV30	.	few	TGTGCCTGGAGTGTACTTGGAGGATCCCAAGAGACCCAGTACTTC	CAWSVLGGSQETQYF
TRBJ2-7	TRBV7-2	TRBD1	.	TGTGCCAGCAGCAGACAAACAGGGGACGAGCAGTACTTC	CASSRQTGDEQYF
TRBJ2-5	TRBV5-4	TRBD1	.	TGTGCCAGCAGCTTACAGGGGGCGGAGACCCAGTACTTC	CASSLQGAETQYF
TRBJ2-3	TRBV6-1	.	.	TGTGCCAGCACCGCGAGGCTAGCTTCAGATACGCAGTATTTT	CASTARLASDTQYF